Each of the 28 T cell receptor beta chains below was sequenced from the same sample in a study of spatial heterogeneity in lung cancer. Points from the study as a whole: Mutation counts in tumors were tracked by counts of expanded intratumoral alpha and beta TCRs.

The time point denotes: sample taken at primary tumor resection. TCRdb passed the 5' RACE reads through MiXCR, listing each CDR3 protein once. This table holds about 10,000 distinct CDR3 sequences, 12% found once. No antigen has been identified for these receptors. Sequenced material: lung tumor tissue, taken at surgery. The receptors were sampled from a male donor with early-stage non-small cell lung cancer.

On this clonotype itself: This beta chain is off target for a library built for alpha chains, so its abundance means little. CDR3 in DNA: TGTGCCAGCAGCCAAGCCGGAAGGACCCAGTACTTC. Translation: CASSQAGRTQYF. This sequence joins TRBV3-1 and TRBJ2-5; D is undetermined. This CDR3 region has 12 residues. V lost 1 base and J lost 7, with 7 bases in between. Germline values: CDR1 LGHDT, CDR2 YNNKEL (reference sequence).

The sample holds a few counts of this clonotype. For a library built for alpha chains, this beta chain is a stray read; little rests on its size. V usage is TRBV6-6 and J usage is TRBJ2-7; no clear D gene. V was cut by 6 bases and J by 6 bases, with 18 bases left in between. Per the germline V gene, CDR1 is MNHNY and CDR2 is SVGAGI (reference sequence). The length of the CDR3 is 14 residues. The CDR3 DNA sequence: TGTGCCAGCAGCCAAATTGACCCAAAGCCCGAGCAGTACGTC. This translates into CASSQIDPKPEQYV.

This clonotype was seen many times. The library was prepared for alpha chains; this beta chain is a stray read, so its frequency means little. The rearrangement joins TRBV6-2 or TRBV6-3 to TRBJ2-7; either TRBD1 or TRBD2 may supply D (5 bases each). The germline V gene encodes CDR1 MNHEY and CDR2 SVGEGT. The germline V and J ends were trimmed by 8 bases and 6 bases, with 14 bases remaining between them. The length of the CDR3 is 12 residues. Here the CDR3 DNA reads TGTGCCAGCGGGGGTAGTACTCGCGAGCAGTACTTC. Translating gives CASGGSTREQYF.

In its sample, this clonotype was seen many times. Because this beta chain is a stray read in a library intended to capture alpha chains, its abundance should not be given much weight. V and J are TRBV12-3 or TRBV12-4 and TRBJ2-6; D gene unclear. CDR3 length equals 13 residues. The germline V and J ends were trimmed by 3 bases and 4 bases, with 4 bases remaining between them. This CDR3 reads CASSFSGANVLTF. For the CDR3, the DNA is TGTGCCAGCAGTTTTTCCGGGGCCAACGTCCTGACTTTC.

A remark on this clonotype: Because this beta chain is a stray read in a library intended to capture alpha chains, its abundance should not be given much weight. The chain uses TRBV20-1 and TRBJ2-2; a possible D gene is TRBD1 (5 bases). Germline CDR1 reads DFQATT; CDR2 reads SNEGSKA (reference sequence). Trimming removed 3 bases from V and 4 bases from J, with 15 bases in between. This CDR3 contains 15 residues. The CDR3 spells CSARQGGSGTGELFF. The CDR3, as DNA: TGCAGTGCTAGGCAGGGTGGTTCGGGCACCGGGGAGCTGTTTTTT.

In the case of this clonotype: As an off-target read in a library built for alpha chains, this beta chain has a frequency of little significance. The V and J genes are TRBV6-2 or TRBV6-3 and TRBJ2-7; no firm D call. The CDR3 covers 13 residues. The germline V gene encodes CDR1 MNHEY and CDR2 SVGEGT. Trimming left V 4 bases short and J 0 bases short, with 7 bases between. The DNA for the CDR3 is TGTGCCAGCAGTTCCGTAAGCTCCTACGAGCAGTACGTC. Its translation: CASSSVSSYEQYV.

This clonotype was counted many times. The library was prepared for alpha chains; this beta chain is a stray read, so its frequency means little. The chain uses TRBV4-1 and TRBJ2-5; the D call may be TRBD1 or TRBD2 (5 bases each). Trimming left V 4 bases short and J 1 base short, with 22 bases between. CDR1 is MGHRA and CDR2 is YSYEKL in the germline V gene. The CDR3 is 18 amino acids. CDR3 residues: CASSRTSTRGPLQETQYF. The DNA for the CDR3 is TGCGCCAGCAGCCGGACAAGCACGAGGGGTCCCCTCCAAGAGACCCAGTACTTC.

As concerns this clonotype: Since the library was made to target alpha chains, this beta chain is a stray read and its abundance is not meaningful. The chain recombines TRBV5-6 with TRBJ2-3; D not resolved. This CDR3 is built from 12 residues. V was cut by 2 bases and J by 1 base, with 2 bases left in between. Germline V gene data show CDR1 as SGHDT and CDR2 as YYEEEE. In DNA, the CDR3 is TGTGCCAGCAGCTTTGGCACAGATACGCAGTATTTT. This translates into CASSFGTDTQYF. The full variable domain, in which reference TRBV5-6 and TRBJ2-3 provide the parts outside the CDR3, is DAGVTQSPTHLIKTRGQQVTLRCSPKSGHDTVSWYQQALGQGPQFIFQYYEEEERQRGNFPDRFSGHQFPNYSSELNVNALLLGDSALYLCASSFGTDTQYFGPGTRLTVL.

This clonotype is medium-sized (0.01 to 0.1%) by share. This beta chain represents an off-target read in a library built for alpha chains; its size is of limited meaning. This sequence joins TRBV2 and TRBJ2-1; the D is unclear. V gave up 2 bases and J gave up 3 bases, with 11 bases separating them. The length of the CDR3 is 15 residues. CDR1 is SNHLY and CDR2 is FYNNEI in the germline V gene. CDR3 residues: CASSEYAFLYNEQFF. In DNA, the CDR3 is TGTGCCAGCAGTGAATACGCGTTCCTCTACAATGAGCAGTTCTTC.

The sample holds many counts of this clonotype. This beta chain is a stray read from a library made for alpha chains; its abundance is not meaningful. The chain has TRBV29-1 and TRBJ1-1; TRBD1 is a possible D gene (5 bases). The CDR3 loop spans 13 amino acids. Germline loops: CDR1 SQVTM, CDR2 ANQGSEA. V was cut by 3 bases and J by 1 base, with 9 bases left in between. The CDR3 spells CSVDRVANTEAFF. The DNA of the CDR3 is TGCAGCGTTGACAGGGTAGCGAACACTGAAGCTTTCTTT. Full variable domain (rest looked up from reference TRBV29-1 and TRBJ1-1): SAVISQKPSRDICQRGTSLTIQCQVDSQVTMMFWYRQQPGQSLTLIATANQGSEATYESGFVIDKFPISRPNLTFSTLTVSNMSPEDSSIYLCSVDRVANTEAFFGQGTRLTVV.

This clonotype was counted ten times or more. This beta chain came through as a stray read in a library set up for alpha chains, and its size says little. CDR3 in amino acids: CASSTSGIYNEQFF. CDR3 DNA: TGTGCCAGCAGCACTAGCGGGATTTACAATGAGCAGTTCTTC. The chain couples TRBV28 to TRBJ2-1; 10 nucleotides align to TRBD2. V was pared by 6 bases and J by 4 bases, with 3 bases of the junction left unmatched. From germline, CDR1 is MDHEN and CDR2 SYDVKM. The CDR3 contains 14 residues.

This clonotype was detected ten times or more. This beta chain is an off-target read within a library intended for alpha chains, so its frequency means little. V usage is TRBV9 and J usage is TRBJ2-5; D is tentatively TRBD1 or TRBD2 (5 bases each). Trimming stripped 1 base from V and 0 bases from J, with 7 bases between. The germline gives CDR1 SGDLS, CDR2 YYNGEE. CDR3 size: 14 residues. CDR3 nucleotides: TGTGCCAGCAGCGTACGGGGCGACCAAGAGACCCAGTACTTC. Translated: CASSVRGDQETQYF. Complete variable domain (other parts from reference TRBV9 and TRBJ2-5): DSGVTQTPKHLITATGQRVTLRCSPRSGDLSVYWYQQSLDQGLQFLIQYYNGEERAKGNILERFSAQQFPDLHSELNLSSLELGDSALYFCASSVRGDQETQYFGPGTRLLVL.

This clonotype was found many times. A library made for alpha chains picked up this beta chain off target, so its size means little. The gene calls are TRBV7-2 and TRBJ2-1; 9 bases are a match to TRBD2. Germline V gene sequence: CDR1 SGHTA, CDR2 FQGNSA. This CDR3 is built from 17 residues. V shed 5 bases, J shed 2 bases, and the junction held 10 bases outside the gene matches. The CDR3 loop is CASSDRPPSGAYNEQFF. Here the CDR3 DNA reads TGTGCCAGCAGCGACCGACCTCCTAGCGGGGCCTACAATGAGCAGTTCTTC.

As to this clonotype: Because the library targeted alpha chains, this beta chain is an off-target read whose size means little. The chain uses TRBV20-1 and TRBJ2-1; 7 nucleotides agree with TRBD1. Germline V gene data show CDR1 as DFQATT and CDR2 as SNEGSKA (reference sequence). V shed 2 bases and J 10 bases; nucleotides not matched to a gene: 5. This CDR3 is 12 amino acids long. DNA of the CDR3: TGCAGTGCTAGACAGGGACAGCTAGAGCAGTTCTTC. Translation: CSARQGQLEQFF.

By share, this clonotype ranks as medium-sized (0.01 to 0.1%). In a library made to pick up alpha chains, this beta chain is a stray read with a size that means little. V usage is TRBV24-1 and J usage is TRBJ1-4; D gene unclear. CDR1 KGHDR and CDR2 SFDVKD come from the germline V gene. The V end lost 5 bases, the J end lost 8 bases, and 11 bases lay between the germline ends. There are 13 residues in the CDR3. The CDR3 is CATSAGVGEKLFF. CDR3 nucleotide sequence: TGTGCCACCAGTGCCGGAGTTGGCGAAAAACTGTTTTTT.

This clonotype occurred many times. This beta chain is an off-target read within a library intended for alpha chains, so its frequency means little. The V call is TRBV27, the J call TRBJ1-1; D is possibly TRBD1 (5 bases). The CDR3 runs 14 residues. V lost 6 bases to trimming and J lost 4 bases, with 15 bases between them. Germline V gene lookup returns CDR1 MNHEY and CDR2 SMNVEV (reference sequence). The CDR3 reads CASSPGTSGTEAFF. As DNA, the CDR3 is TGTGCCAGCAGCCCCGGGACGAGTGGCACTGAAGCTTTCTTT.

This clonotype came up many times. This beta chain is an unintended read in a library built for alpha chains; its size means little. This rearrangement joins TRBV12-3 or TRBV12-4 to TRBJ1-5, with TRBD1 matching 8 bases. The CDR3 covers 14 residues. The V and J ends lost 6 bases and 7 bases, in that order; junction bases with no gene match: 8. CDR3 nucleotides: TGTGCCAGCAGCAGGACAGGGAGGGGGCAGCCCCAGCATTTT. Residues: CASSRTGRGQPQHF.

This clonotype was seen at least ten times. This beta chain is an off-target read within a library intended for alpha chains, so its frequency means little. V usage is TRBV29-1 and J usage is TRBJ2-1; 13 bases line up with TRBD2. The CDR3 runs to 12 residues. The germline CDR1 and CDR2 sequences are SQVTM and ANQGSEA. V gave up 6 bases and J gave up 15 bases; unmatched junction bases: 8. The CDR3 spells CSVGTSGTVMFF. The CDR3 coding sequence is TGCAGCGTGGGGACTAGCGGGACAGTAATGTTCTTC.

This clonotype was counted ten times or more. This beta chain is a stray read from a library made for alpha chains; its abundance is not meaningful. The chain is built from TRBV6-2 or TRBV6-3 and TRBJ1-2, with unresolved D. The CDR3 is 12 amino acids. The V and J ends lost 7 bases and 4 bases respectively, with 10 bases between them. Germline CDR1 MNHEY, CDR2 SVGEGT. DNA for the CDR3: TGTGCCAGCAATCCGGCTGGCTATGGCTACACCTTC. Protein product: CASNPAGYGYTF.

Many counts were recorded for this clonotype. Because this beta chain is a stray read in a library intended to capture alpha chains, its abundance should not be given much weight. The chain recombines TRBV3-1 with TRBJ2-2; weak D call: TRBD2 (6 bases). The V end lost 10 bases, the J end lost 4 bases, and 10 bases lay between the germline ends. CDR1 and CDR2 from the germline V gene are LGHDT and YNNKEL (reference sequence). This CDR3 has 12 amino acids. The chain's CDR3 is CATQAGTGELFF. For the CDR3, the DNA is TGTGCCACCCAAGCGGGCACCGGGGAGCTGTTTTTT. Variable domain in full (rest from reference TRBV3-1 and TRBJ2-2): DTAVSQTPKYLVTQMGNDKSIKCEQNLGHDTMYWYKQDSKKFLKIMFSYNNKELIINETVPNRFSPKSPDKAHLNLHINSLELGDSAVYFCATQAGTGELFFGEGSRLTVL.

Concerning this clonotype: This beta chain is an unintended read in a library built for alpha chains; its size means little. This chain connects TRBV7-1 to TRBJ2-3; 12 bases are shared with TRBD2. TRBV7-1 is labeled an ORF, and its function is uncertain. The trim removed 3 bases at V and 7 bases at J, leaving 8 bases unmatched. This CDR3 spans 16 amino acids. CDR3 region: CASSSRLAGEHHTQYF. For the CDR3, the DNA is TGTGCCAGCAGCTCCCGACTAGCGGGAGAACACCATACGCAGTATTTT.

By its share, this clonotype is medium-sized. This beta chain is an unintended read in a library built for alpha chains; its size means little. The gene calls are TRBV12-3 or TRBV12-4 and TRBJ2-1; D is uncertain. The V and J ends lost 2 bases and 6 bases respectively, with 5 bases between them. This CDR3 spans 12 amino acids. CDR3 protein: CASSLFSNEQFF. The CDR3 coding sequence is TGTGCCAGCAGTTTATTTTCCAATGAGCAGTTCTTC.

This clonotype has a count of ten or more. Because the library targeted alpha chains, this beta chain is an off-target read whose size means little. This CDR3 reads CSASLETRTDTQYF. CDR3 nucleotides: TGCAGTGCTAGCCTGGAAACCAGGACAGATACGCAGTATTTT. V usage is TRBV20-1 and J usage is TRBJ2-3; no clear D. Germline V CDR1 and CDR2: DFQATT, SNEGSKA (reference sequence). V was clipped by 3 bases and J by 3 bases, with 13 bases between them. The CDR3 consists of 14 residues.

This clonotype was observed at least ten times. With the library built for alpha chains, this beta chain is off target and its frequency is not meaningful. V is TRBV5-1 and J is TRBJ2-1; 8 positions match TRBD2. CDR1 is SGHRS, CDR2 YFSETQ, per germline. CDR3 size: 17 residues. V was clipped by 4 bases and J by 6 bases; unmatched bases: 15. The chain's CDR3 is CASSQGSSGVSSNEQFF. In DNA form, the CDR3 reads TGCGCCAGCAGCCAGGGAAGTAGCGGGGTTTCGAGCAATGAGCAGTTCTTC. The full variable domain, its missing parts supplied by reference TRBV5-1 and TRBJ2-1, is KAGVTQTPRYLIKTRGQQVTLSCSPISGHRSVSWYQQTPGQGLQFLFEYFSETQRNKGNFPGRFSGRQFSNSRSEMNVSTLELGDSALYLCASSQGSSGVSSNEQFFGPGTRLTVL.

This clonotype was seen ten or more times. This beta chain is a stray sequence in a library constructed for alpha chains; its clone size is not meaningful. The gene calls are TRBV4-1 and TRBJ1-5; D not resolved. Trimming pared 1 base from V and 2 bases from J, leaving 15 bases between. The CDR3 runs 17 residues. The germline V gene has CDR1 MGHRA and CDR2 YSYEKL. Here the CDR3 DNA reads TGCGCCAGCAGCCAAGTCGACTCGTCGGGAGGCAATCAGCCCCAGCATTTT. It yields the protein CASSQVDSSGGNQPQHF.

This clonotype was observed many times. Since the library was made to target alpha chains, this beta chain is a stray read and its abundance is not meaningful. V usage is TRBV15 and J usage is TRBJ2-1; no clear D. The length of the CDR3 is 12 residues. Per the germline V gene, CDR1 is LNHNV and CDR2 is YYDKDF (reference sequence). Trimming removed 1 base at V and 6 bases at J, with 4 bases between. In nucleotides, the CDR3 is TGTGCCACCAGCAGAGGAGGCAATGAGCAGTTCTTC. Residues: CATSRGGNEQFF.

This clonotype was counted at least ten times. Found in a library prepared for alpha chains, this beta chain is an off-target read, and its abundance has little meaning. The chain has TRBV3-1 and TRBJ2-3; 9 nucleotides align to TRBD2. The CDR3 runs to 17 residues. V lost 3 bases to trimming and J lost 2 bases; unmatched junction nucleotides: 9. Germline assignment: CDR1 LGHDT and CDR2 YNNKEL (reference sequence). This CDR3 is CASSHRGTSWVTDTQYF. The CDR3 DNA reads TGTGCCAGCAGCCACCGGGGGACTAGCTGGGTCACAGATACGCAGTATTTT.

Ten or more counts support this clonotype. The library was designed around alpha chains, so this beta chain is a stray read whose abundance carries little weight. The J gene is TRBJ2-1, the V gene TRBV24-1; D is possibly TRBD1 (6 bases). The CDR3 is made up of 18 amino acids. V shed 8 bases and J shed 3 bases, with 25 bases lying between them. Germline V gene data show CDR1 as KGHDR and CDR2 as SFDVKD. CDR3 bases: TGTGCCACCACCACGGGGCAGGGGCAGAATGAAATCTACAATGAGCAGTTCTTC. It yields the protein CATTTGQGQNEIYNEQFF.